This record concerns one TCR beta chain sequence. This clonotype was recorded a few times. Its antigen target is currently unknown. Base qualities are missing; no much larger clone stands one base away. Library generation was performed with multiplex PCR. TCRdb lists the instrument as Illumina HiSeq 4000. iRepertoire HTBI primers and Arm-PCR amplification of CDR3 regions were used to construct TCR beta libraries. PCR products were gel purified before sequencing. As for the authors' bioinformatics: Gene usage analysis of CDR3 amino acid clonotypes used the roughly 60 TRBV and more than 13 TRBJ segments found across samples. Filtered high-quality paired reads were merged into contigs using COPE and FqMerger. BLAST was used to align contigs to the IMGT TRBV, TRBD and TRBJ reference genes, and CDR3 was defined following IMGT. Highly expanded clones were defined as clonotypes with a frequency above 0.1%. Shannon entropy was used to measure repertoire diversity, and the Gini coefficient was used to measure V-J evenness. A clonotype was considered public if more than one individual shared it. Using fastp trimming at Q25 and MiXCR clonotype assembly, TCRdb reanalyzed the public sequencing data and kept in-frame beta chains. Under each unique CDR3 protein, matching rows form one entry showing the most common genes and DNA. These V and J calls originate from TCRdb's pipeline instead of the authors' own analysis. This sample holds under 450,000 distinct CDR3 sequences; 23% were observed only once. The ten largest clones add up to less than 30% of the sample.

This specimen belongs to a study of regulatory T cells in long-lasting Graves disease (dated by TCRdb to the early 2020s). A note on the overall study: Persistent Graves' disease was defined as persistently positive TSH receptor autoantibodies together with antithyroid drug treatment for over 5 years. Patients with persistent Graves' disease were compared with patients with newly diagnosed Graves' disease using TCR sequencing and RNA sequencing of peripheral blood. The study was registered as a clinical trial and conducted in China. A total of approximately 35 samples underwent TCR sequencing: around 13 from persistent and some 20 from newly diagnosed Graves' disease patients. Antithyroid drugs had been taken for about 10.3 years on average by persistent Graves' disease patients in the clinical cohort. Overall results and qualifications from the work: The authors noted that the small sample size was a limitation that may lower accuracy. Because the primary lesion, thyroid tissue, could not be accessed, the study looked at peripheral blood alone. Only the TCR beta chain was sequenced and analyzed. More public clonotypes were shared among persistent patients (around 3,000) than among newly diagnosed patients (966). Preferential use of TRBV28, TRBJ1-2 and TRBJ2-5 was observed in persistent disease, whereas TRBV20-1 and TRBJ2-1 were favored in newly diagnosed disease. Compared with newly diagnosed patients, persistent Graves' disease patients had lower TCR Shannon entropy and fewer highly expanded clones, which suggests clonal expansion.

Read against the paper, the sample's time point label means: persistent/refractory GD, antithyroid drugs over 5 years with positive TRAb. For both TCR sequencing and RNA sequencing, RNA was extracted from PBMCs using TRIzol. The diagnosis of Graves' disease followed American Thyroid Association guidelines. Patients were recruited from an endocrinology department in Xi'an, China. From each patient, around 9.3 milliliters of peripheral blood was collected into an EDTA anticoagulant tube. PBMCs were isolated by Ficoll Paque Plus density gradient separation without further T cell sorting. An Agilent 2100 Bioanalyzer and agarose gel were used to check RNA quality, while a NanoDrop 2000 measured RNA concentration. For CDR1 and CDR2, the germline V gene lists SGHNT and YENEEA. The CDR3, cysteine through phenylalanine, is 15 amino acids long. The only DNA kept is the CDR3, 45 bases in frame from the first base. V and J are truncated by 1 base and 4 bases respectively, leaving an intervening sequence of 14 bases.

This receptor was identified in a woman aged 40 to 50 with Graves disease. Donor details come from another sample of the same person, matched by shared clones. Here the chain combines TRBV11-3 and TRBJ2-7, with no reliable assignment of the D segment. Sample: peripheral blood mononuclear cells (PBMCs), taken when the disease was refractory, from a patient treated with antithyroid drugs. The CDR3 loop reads CASSLGYGGEYEQYF. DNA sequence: TGTGCCAGCAGCTTAGGATACGGTGGGGAATACGAGCAGTACTTC. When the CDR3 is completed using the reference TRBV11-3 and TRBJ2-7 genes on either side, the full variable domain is EAGVVQSPRYKIIEKKQPVAFWCNPISGHNTLYWYLQNLGQGPELLIRYENEEAVDDSQLPKDRFSAERLKGVDSTLKIQPAELGDSAVYLCASSLGYGGEYEQYFGPGTRLTVT.